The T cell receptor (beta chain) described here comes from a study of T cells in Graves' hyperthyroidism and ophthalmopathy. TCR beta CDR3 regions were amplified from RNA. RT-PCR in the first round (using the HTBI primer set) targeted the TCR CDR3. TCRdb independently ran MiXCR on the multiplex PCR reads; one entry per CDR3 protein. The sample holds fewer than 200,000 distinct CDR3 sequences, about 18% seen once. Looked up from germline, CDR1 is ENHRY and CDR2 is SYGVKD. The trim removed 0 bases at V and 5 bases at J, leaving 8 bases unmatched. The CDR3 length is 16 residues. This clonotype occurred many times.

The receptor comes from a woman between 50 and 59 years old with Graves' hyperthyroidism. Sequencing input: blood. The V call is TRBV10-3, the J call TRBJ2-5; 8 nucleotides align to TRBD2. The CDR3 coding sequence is TGTGCCATCAGTGAGTCGTCCGGGGGGGCGCTGGAGACCCAGTACTTC. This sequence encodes CAISESSGGALETQYF.